One sample yielded the 24 T cell receptor beta chains listed below, sequenced in a study of PD-L1 blockade in urothelial cancer. Measured with immunoSEQ multiplex PCR; TCRdb has only the in-frame clones, and not every one. The profile shows 65,000 to 80,000 clones, 84% of them singletons. Sequenced material: PBMCs, taken around atezolizumab (anti-PD-L1) treatment. The receptors derive from a man aged 65 to 79 with urothelial cancer.

The chain has TRBV19 and TRBJ2-1; D ambiguous. Trimming took off 7 bases at V and 3 bases at J, with 16 bases between the two ends. This CDR3 is built from 15 residues. Germline assignment: CDR1 LNHDA and CDR2 SQIVND (reference sequence). The CDR3 sequence is CASTTRGSGYNEQFF. CDR3 in DNA: TGTGCCAGTACCACCCGAGGTTCGGGCTACAATGAGCAGTTCTTC.

This chain joins TRBV7-9 and TRBJ1-2; D is unresolved. The CDR3 extends over 11 amino acids. The V and J ends lost 5 bases and 4 bases respectively, with 5 bases between them. Germline CDR1 SEHNR, CDR2 FQNEAQ (reference sequence). CDR3 DNA sequence: TGTGCCAGCAGCCCTAGCTATGGCTACACCTTC. Translating gives CASSPSYGYTF.

This clone was counted once. CDR3 nucleotides: TGTGCCAGCAGCCCCAGGGGAGGGGGCACTGAAGCTTTCTTT. Its translation is CASSPRGGGTEAFF. This chain links TRBV7-9 with TRBJ1-1; perhaps TRBD1 as D (6 bases). The germline CDR1 and CDR2 sequences are SEHNR and FQNEAQ (reference sequence). V was trimmed by 5 bases and J by 4 bases, leaving 14 bases between them. This CDR3 is built from 14 residues. Supplemented by reference TRBV7-9 and TRBJ1-1, the full variable domain reads DTGVSQNPRHKITKRGQNVTFRCDPISEHNRLYWYRQTLGQGPEFLTYFQNEAQLEKSRLLSDRFSAERPKGSFSTLEIQRTEQGDSAMYLCASSPRGGGTEAFFGQGTRLTVV.

This clone appeared once. The chain uses TRBV19 and TRBJ2-2; D possibly corresponds to TRBD1 (5 bases). With 4 bases removed from V and 5 bases from J, the gap between germline ends came to 8 bases. The germline V gene encodes CDR1 LNHDA and CDR2 SQIVND (reference sequence). CDR3 length: 13 residues. CDR3 residues: CASSKSGTGELFF. CDR3 in DNA: TGTGCCAGTAGTAAATCAGGGACCGGGGAGCTGTTTTTT.

V is TRBV11-2 and J is TRBJ2-2, with unresolved D. Trimming removed 1 base at V and 5 bases at J, with 8 bases between. CDR3 size: 14 residues. The germline CDR1 and CDR2 sequences are SGHAT and FQNNGV. The CDR3 coding sequence is TGTGCCAGCAGCTTAGCCCGGTATACCGGGGAGCTGTTTTTT. Protein product: CASSLARYTGELFF.

The chain has TRBV19 and TRBJ1-5; 7 nucleotides match TRBD1. Germline CDR1 is LNHDA and CDR2 is SQIVND (reference sequence). The CDR3 is 15 residues long. V shed 6 bases and J 6 bases; nucleotides not matched to a gene: 11. The CDR3 nucleotides read TGTGCCAGTAGAGGGACCGGGACAGCTAGTCAGCCCCAGCATTTT. Protein product: CASRGTGTASQPQHF.

The chain recombines TRBV20-1 with TRBJ2-5; D uncertain. This CDR3 comprises 10 residues. V gave up 5 bases and J gave up 2 bases, with 3 bases separating them. The V gene's germline CDR1 is DFQATT and CDR2 SNEGSKA (reference sequence). For the CDR3, the DNA is TGCAGTGCTTATCAAGAGACCCAGTACTTC. Translated: CSAYQETQYF.

This chain links TRBV30 with TRBJ2-3; TRBD2 matches at 11 bases. Germline-derived CDR1 and CDR2 are GTSNPN and SVGIG (reference sequence). The V segment lost 6 bases and the J segment 4 bases; nucleotides outside the gene matches: 6. The CDR3 runs 14 residues. The CDR3 DNA is TGTGCCTGTCGTCTAGCGGGAGGCGCAGATACGCAGTATTTT. The encoded protein is CACRLAGGADTQYF.

The chain links TRBV4-2 to TRBJ1-1; D not resolved. The CDR3 loop spans 13 amino acids. Trimming left V 5 bases short and J 0 bases short, with 7 bases between. The germline V gene has CDR1 LGHNA and CDR2 YNFKEQ. This CDR3 is CASSDTVNTEAFF. The CDR3 DNA reads as TGTGCCAGCAGCGATACAGTGAACACTGAAGCTTTCTTT.

This chain joins TRBV5-1 and TRBJ1-1, with TRBD1 identical over 9 bases. V gave up 2 bases and J gave up 3 bases; unmatched junction bases: 14. CDR3 length: 18 residues. Germline lookup yields CDR1 SGHRS and CDR2 YFSETQ. The CDR3 DNA reads as TGCGCCAGCAGCTTATACTTCGGGACAGGGATCATGGACACTGAAGCTTTCTTT. Protein sequence: CASSLYFGTGIMDTEAFF.

The chain uses TRBV11-2 and TRBJ2-7; 8 bases are a match to TRBD2. Trimming removed 6 bases from V and 4 bases from J; junction bases left unmatched: 5. CDR1 is SGHAT and CDR2 is FQNNGV in the germline V gene. The CDR3 consists of 13 residues. The CDR3 DNA reads as TGTGCCAGCAGGAAACTAGCGGAATACGAGCAGTACTTC. Its translation: CASRKLAEYEQYF.

This clone appeared a single time. V and J are TRBV12-5 and TRBJ2-3; D call uncertain. The germline CDR1 and CDR2 sequences are LGHNT and FRNRAP. Trimming removed 1 base at V and 0 bases at J, with 8 bases between. CDR3 size: 15 residues. CDR3 loop: CASGLGTVSTDTQYF. In nucleotides, the CDR3 is TGTGCTAGTGGTTTGGGCACTGTAAGCACAGATACGCAGTATTTT.

The genes are TRBV29-1 and TRBJ2-1; 7 bases agree with TRBD1. CDR3 size: 11 residues. J was trimmed by 16 bases and V by 6 bases; bases with no gene match: 12. The germline CDR1 and CDR2 sequences are SQVTM and ANQGSEA. The CDR3 sequence is CSVASRQGNFF. The CDR3 DNA reads as TGCAGCGTCGCAAGTAGACAGGGTAACTTCTTC.

The J gene is TRBJ2-2, the V gene TRBV6-1; D unclear. The CDR3 runs 12 residues. The germline CDR1 and CDR2 sequences are MNHNS and SASEGT. V shed 7 bases and J shed 1 base, with 4 bases lying between them. Here the CDR3 DNA reads TGTGCCAGCATCTGGAACACCGGGGAGCTGTTTTTT. Amino acid sequence: CASIWNTGELFF.

This clone was seen just once. This chain connects TRBV5-3 to TRBJ2-7; 9 bases agree with TRBD1. TRBV5-3 is given ORF status, its function remaining uncertain. This CDR3 contains 16 residues. Trimming took 4 bases from V and 9 from J; bases not matched to a gene: 17. The CDR3 loop is CARSPTPGQGSIWQYF. The CDR3 DNA sequence: TGTGCCAGAAGCCCCACCCCGGGACAGGGTTCAATTTGGCAGTACTTC.

The DNA of the CDR3 is TGTGCCAGCAGTATGACAGTTCAGCCCCAGCATTTT. Translating it yields CASSMTVQPQHF. The chain links TRBV28 to TRBJ1-5; D might be TRBD1 (5 bases). The germline V gene has CDR1 MDHEN and CDR2 SYDVKM. This CDR3 is built from 12 residues. With 5 bases removed from V and 6 bases from J, the gap between germline ends came to 8 bases.

The chain couples TRBV7-9 to TRBJ2-5; 8 positions match TRBD2. There are 15 residues in the CDR3. V gave up 1 base and J gave up 3 bases; unmatched junction bases: 4. The germline CDR1 and CDR2 sequences are SEHNR and FQNEAQ (reference sequence). The CDR3 spells CASSLGTSPKETQYF. CDR3 sequence (DNA): TGTGCCAGCAGCTTAGGGACTAGCCCCAAAGAGACCCAGTACTTC.

The J gene is TRBJ2-7, the V gene TRBV5-6; D gene unclear. Germline V gene lookup returns CDR1 SGHDT and CDR2 YYEEEE. Trimming left V 4 bases short and J 2 bases short, with 4 bases between. There are 11 residues in the CDR3. This CDR3 reads CASSIAYEQYF. CDR3 nucleotide sequence: TGTGCCAGCAGCATCGCCTACGAGCAGTACTTC. Drawing the rest from reference TRBV5-6 and TRBJ2-7, the complete variable domain is DAGVTQSPTHLIKTRGQQVTLRCSPKSGHDTVSWYQQALGQGPQFIFQYYEEEERQRGNFPDRFSGHQFPNYSSELNVNALLLGDSALYLCASSIAYEQYFGPGTRLTVT.

The chain combines TRBV19 with TRBJ2-7, with 12 nucleotides matching TRBD1. There are 15 residues in the CDR3. After removal of 7 bases from V and 1 base from J, the junction contained 5 bases not matched to a gene. Germline V gene data show CDR1 as LNHDA and CDR2 as SQIVND (reference sequence). Here the CDR3 DNA reads TGTGCCAGTACCGGGACAGGGGGCAGGTCCTACGAGCAGTACTTC. The encoded protein is CASTGTGGRSYEQYF.

This chain links TRBV2 with TRBJ1-4; possible D gene TRBD1, 6 bases. The CDR3 spans 16 residues. The ends were cut back, 7 bases at V and 3 bases at J, with 18 bases in the middle. The germline V gene has CDR1 SNHLY and CDR2 FYNNEI. In DNA form, the CDR3 reads TGTGCCAGCATTAACAGGGTGACGGGGCCTAATGAAAAACTGTTTTTT. Its protein is CASINRVTGPNEKLFF.

J is TRBJ1-5 and V is TRBV19; a weak D match, TRBD1 (5 bases). The germline CDR1 and CDR2 sequences are LNHDA and SQIVND (reference sequence). V was shortened by 2 bases and J by 4 bases, with 12 bases between the two germline ends. This CDR3 has 15 amino acids. The CDR3 region has the DNA TGTGCCAGTAGTATACAGGCAGGGAGGAATCAGCCCCAGCATTTT. This translates into CASSIQAGRNQPQHF.

V and J are TRBV11-2 and TRBJ2-1; D might be TRBD2 (6 bases). V lost 5 bases, J lost 7 bases, and 12 bases lay in between. This CDR3 contains 13 residues. The V gene's germline CDR1 is SGHAT and CDR2 FQNNGV. The CDR3: CASSRGSGNEQFF. The CDR3 DNA follows: TGTGCCAGCAGCCGGGGTAGCGGTAATGAGCAGTTCTTC.

This chain connects TRBV6-1 to TRBJ2-1, with 7 bases aligning to TRBD2. V lost 6 bases and J lost 4; bases outside the gene matches: 6. The CDR3 contains 14 residues. CDR1 and CDR2 (germline): MNHNS, SASEGT. As DNA, the CDR3 is TGTGCCAGCAGGGTCCCGGGAGGTTACAATGAGCAGTTCTTC. Translation: CASRVPGGYNEQFF.

The chain carries TRBV7-8 and TRBJ2-3; 8 nucleotides match TRBD2. CDR1 is SGHVS, CDR2 FQNEAQ, per germline. Trimming removed 2 bases from V and 4 bases from J; junction bases left unmatched: 8. The CDR3 length is 16 residues. CDR3 nucleotide sequence: TGTGCCAGCAGCTTACGGGAGGGCCAAGTGCCAGATACGCAGTATTTT. This translates into CASSLREGQVPDTQYF. The full variable domain, with the rest looked up from reference TRBV7-8 and TRBJ2-3, is GAGVSQSPRYKVAKRGQDVALRCDPISGHVSLFWYQQALGQGPEFLTYFQNEAQLDKSGLPSDRFFAERPEGSVSTLKIQRTQQEDSAVYLCASSLREGQVPDTQYFGPGTRLTVL.